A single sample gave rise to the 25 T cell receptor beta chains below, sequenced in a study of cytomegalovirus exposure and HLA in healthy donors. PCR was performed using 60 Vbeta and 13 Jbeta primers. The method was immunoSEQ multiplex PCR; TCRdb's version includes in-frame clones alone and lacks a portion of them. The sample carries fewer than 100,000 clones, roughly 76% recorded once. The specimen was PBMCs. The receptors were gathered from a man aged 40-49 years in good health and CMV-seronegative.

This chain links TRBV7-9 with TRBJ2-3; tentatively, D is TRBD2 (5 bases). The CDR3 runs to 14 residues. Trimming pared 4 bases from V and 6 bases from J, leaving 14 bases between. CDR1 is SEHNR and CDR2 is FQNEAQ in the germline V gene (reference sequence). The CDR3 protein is CASSSLNTGDTQYF. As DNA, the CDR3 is TGTGCCAGCAGCTCCCTGAACACGGGGGATACGCAGTATTTT.

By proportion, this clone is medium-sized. The CDR3 sequence: CASSVSLNTEAFF. CDR3 coding DNA: TGTGCCAGCAGCGTCTCCCTGAACACTGAAGCTTTCTTT. The V and J genes are TRBV9 and TRBJ1-1; no clear D. Germline CDR1 is SGDLS and CDR2 is YYNGEE. This CDR3 region has 13 residues. V was clipped by 2 bases and J by 0 bases, with 5 bases between them.

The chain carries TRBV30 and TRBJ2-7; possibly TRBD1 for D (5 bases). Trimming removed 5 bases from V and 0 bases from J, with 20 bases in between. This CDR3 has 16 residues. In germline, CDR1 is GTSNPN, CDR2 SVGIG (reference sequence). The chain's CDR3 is CAWEPRATIPSYEQYF. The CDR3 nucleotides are TGTGCCTGGGAGCCCAGGGCTACCATCCCCTCCTACGAGCAGTACTTC.

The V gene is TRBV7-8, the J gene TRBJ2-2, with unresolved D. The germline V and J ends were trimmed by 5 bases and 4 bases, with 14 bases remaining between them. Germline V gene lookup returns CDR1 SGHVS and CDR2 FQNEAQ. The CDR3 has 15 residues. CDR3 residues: CASSPFRSSTGELFF. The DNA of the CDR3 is TGTGCCAGCAGCCCGTTTCGGTCGAGCACCGGGGAGCTGTTTTTT. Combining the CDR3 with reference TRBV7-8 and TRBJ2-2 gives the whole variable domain GAGVSQSPRYKVAKRGQDVALRCDPISGHVSLFWYQQALGQGPEFLTYFQNEAQLDKSGLPSDRFFAERPEGSVSTLKIQRTQQEDSAVYLCASSPFRSSTGELFFGEGSRLTVL.

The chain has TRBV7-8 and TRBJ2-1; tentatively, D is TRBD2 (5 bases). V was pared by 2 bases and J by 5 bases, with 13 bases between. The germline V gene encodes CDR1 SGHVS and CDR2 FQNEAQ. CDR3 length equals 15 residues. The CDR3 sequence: CASSLRTHLNNEQFF. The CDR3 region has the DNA TGTGCCAGCAGCTTAAGGACTCACTTAAACAATGAGCAGTTCTTC.

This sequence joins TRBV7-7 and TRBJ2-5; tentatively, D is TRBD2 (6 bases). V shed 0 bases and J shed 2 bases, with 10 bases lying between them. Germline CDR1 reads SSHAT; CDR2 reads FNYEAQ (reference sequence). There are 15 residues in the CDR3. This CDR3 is CASSLAAGPQETQYF. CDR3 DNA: TGTGCCAGCAGCTTAGCCGCGGGACCTCAAGAGACCCAGTACTTC.

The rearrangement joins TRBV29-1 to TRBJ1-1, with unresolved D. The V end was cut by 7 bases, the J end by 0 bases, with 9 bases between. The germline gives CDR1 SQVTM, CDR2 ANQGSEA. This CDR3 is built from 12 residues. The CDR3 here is CSAGILNTEAFF. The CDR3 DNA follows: TGCAGCGCCGGGATCTTGAACACTGAAGCTTTCTTT.

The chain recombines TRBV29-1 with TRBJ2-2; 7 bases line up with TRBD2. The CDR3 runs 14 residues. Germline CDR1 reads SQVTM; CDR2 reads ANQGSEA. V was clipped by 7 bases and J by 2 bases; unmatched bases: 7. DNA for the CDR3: TGCAGCGGGGGGGGAGGGCGCAACACCGGGGAGCTGTTTTTT. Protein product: CSGGGGRNTGELFF.

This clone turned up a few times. CDR3 nucleotides: TGTGCCAGCAGTCGCGCTCCAACTAATGAAAAACTGTTTTTT. Encoded protein: CASSRAPTNEKLFF. The rearrangement uses TRBV11-2 and TRBJ1-4; D is unclear. From germline, CDR1 is SGHAT and CDR2 FQNNGV. Trimming took 6 bases from V and 0 from J, leaving 8 bases between them. This CDR3 has 14 amino acids.

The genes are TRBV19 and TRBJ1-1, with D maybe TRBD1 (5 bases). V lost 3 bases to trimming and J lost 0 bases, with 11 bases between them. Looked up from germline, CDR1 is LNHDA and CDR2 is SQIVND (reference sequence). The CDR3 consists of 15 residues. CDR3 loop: CASSIAEGMNTEAFF. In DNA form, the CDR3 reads TGTGCCAGTAGTATTGCGGAGGGGATGAACACTGAAGCTTTCTTT. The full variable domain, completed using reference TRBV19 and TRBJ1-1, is DGGITQSPKYLFRKEGQNVTLSCEQNLNHDAMYWYRQDPGQGLRLIYYSQIVNDFQKGDIAEGYSVSREKKESFPLTVTSAQKNPTAFYLCASSIAEGMNTEAFFGQGTRLTVV.

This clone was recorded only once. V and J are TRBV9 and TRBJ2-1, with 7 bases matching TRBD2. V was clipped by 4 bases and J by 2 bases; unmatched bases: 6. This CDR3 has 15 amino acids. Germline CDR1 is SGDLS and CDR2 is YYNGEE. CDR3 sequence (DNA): TGTGCCAGCAGCTCAAGACTAGCAGCCTACAATGAGCAGTTCTTC. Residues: CASSSRLAAYNEQFF.

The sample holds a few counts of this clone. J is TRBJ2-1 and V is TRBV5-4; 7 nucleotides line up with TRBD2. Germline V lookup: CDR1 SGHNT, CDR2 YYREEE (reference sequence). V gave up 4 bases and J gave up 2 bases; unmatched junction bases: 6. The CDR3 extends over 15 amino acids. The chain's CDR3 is CASSRGLDTYNEQFF. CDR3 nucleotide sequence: TGTGCCAGCAGCCGAGGACTAGATACCTACAATGAGCAGTTCTTC. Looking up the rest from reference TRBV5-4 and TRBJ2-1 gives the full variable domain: ETGVTQSPTHLIKTRGQQVTLRCSSQSGHNTVSWYQQALGQGPQFIFQYYREEENGRGNFPPRFSGLQFPNYSSELNVNALELDDSALYLCASSRGLDTYNEQFFGPGTRLTVL.

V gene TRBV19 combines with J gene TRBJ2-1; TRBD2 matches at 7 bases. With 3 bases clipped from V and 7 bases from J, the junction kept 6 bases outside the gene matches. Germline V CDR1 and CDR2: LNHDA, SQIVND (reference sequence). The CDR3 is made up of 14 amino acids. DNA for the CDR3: TGTGCCAGTAGTATCCAGCGGGATGTTAATGAGCAGTTCTTC. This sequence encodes CASSIQRDVNEQFF.

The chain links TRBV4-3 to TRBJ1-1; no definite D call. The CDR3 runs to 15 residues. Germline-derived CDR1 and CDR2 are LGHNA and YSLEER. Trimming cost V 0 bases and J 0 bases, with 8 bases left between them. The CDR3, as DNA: TGCGCCAGCAGCCAAGAGGCAGTCATGAACACTGAAGCTTTCTTT. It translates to CASSQEAVMNTEAFF.

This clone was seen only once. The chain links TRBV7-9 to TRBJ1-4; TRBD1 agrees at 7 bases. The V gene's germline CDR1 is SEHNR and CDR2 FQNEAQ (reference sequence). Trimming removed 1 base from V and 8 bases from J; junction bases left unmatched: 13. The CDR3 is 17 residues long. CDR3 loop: CASSLGADRDHREKLFF. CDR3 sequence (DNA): TGTGCCAGCAGCTTAGGGGCTGACAGGGATCATAGGGAAAAACTGTTTTTT.

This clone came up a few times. CDR3 region: CASSLPGLDTQYF. The CDR3 nucleotides read TGTGCCAGCAGTTTACCAGGTCTCGATACGCAGTATTTT. V gene TRBV28 combines with J gene TRBJ2-3; D is ambiguous. From germline, CDR1 is MDHEN and CDR2 SYDVKM. The CDR3 runs 13 residues. With 2 bases removed from V and 6 bases from J, the gap between germline ends came to 9 bases.

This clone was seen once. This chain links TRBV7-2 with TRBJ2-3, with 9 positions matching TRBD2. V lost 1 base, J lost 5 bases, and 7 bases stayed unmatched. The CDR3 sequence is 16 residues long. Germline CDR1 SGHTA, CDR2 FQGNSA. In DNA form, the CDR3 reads TGTGCCAGCAGCTTAGAGTTGCGGGGGGGCATAGATACGCAGTATTTT. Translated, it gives CASSLELRGGIDTQYF.

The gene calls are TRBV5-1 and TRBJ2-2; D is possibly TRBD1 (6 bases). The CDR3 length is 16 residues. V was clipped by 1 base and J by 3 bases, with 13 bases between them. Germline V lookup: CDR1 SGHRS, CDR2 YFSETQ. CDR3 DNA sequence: TGCGCCAGCAGCTTGTTCGCAGGGGTCGACACCGGGGAGCTGTTTTTT. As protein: CASSLFAGVDTGELFF.

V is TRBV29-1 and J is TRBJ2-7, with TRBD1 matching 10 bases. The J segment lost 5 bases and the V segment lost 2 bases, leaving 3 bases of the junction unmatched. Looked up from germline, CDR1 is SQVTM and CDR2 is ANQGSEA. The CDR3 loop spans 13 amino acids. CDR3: CSVERDRGNEQYF. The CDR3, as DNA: TGCAGCGTTGAAAGGGACAGGGGCAACGAGCAGTACTTC.

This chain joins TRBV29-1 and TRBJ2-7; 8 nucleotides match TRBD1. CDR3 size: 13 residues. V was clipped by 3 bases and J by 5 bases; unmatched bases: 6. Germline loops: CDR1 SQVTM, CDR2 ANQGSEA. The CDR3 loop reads CSVDFRTGHEQYF. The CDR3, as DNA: TGCAGCGTTGATTTCCGGACAGGGCACGAGCAGTACTTC.

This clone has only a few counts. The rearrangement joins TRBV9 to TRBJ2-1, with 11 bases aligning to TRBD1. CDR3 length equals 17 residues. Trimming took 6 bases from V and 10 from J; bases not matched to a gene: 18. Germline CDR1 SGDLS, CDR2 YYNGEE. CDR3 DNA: TGTGCCAGCACCGGACCGCATGACGGGACAGGGGGAGAAGAGCAGTTCTTC. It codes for CASTGPHDGTGGEEQFF.

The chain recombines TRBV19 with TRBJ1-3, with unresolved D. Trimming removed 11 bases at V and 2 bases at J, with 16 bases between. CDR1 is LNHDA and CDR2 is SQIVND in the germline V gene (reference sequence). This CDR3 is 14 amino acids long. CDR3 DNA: TGTGCCTCTTCCCGGGAAGAGGCTGGAAACACCATATATTTT. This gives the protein CASSREEAGNTIYF.

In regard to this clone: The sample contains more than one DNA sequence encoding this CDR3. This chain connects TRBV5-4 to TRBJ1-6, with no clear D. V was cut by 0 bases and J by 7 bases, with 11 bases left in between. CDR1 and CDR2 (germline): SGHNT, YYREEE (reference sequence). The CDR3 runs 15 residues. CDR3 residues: CASSLELGANSPLHF. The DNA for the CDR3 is TGTGCCAGCAGCTTGGAGCTCGGTGCGAATTCACCCCTCCACTTT.

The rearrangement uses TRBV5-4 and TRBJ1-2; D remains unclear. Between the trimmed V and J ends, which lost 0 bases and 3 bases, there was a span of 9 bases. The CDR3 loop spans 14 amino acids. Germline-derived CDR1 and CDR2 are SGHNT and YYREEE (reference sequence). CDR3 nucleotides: TGTGCCAGCAGCTTGGCTGTCGGGGACTATGGCTACACCTTC. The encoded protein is CASSLAVGDYGYTF.

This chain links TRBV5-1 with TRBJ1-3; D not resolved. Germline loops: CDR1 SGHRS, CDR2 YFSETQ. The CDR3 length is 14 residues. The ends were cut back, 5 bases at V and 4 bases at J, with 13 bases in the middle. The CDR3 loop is CASSLASGGNTIYF. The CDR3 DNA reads TGCGCCAGCAGTCTGGCCAGCGGGGGAAACACCATATATTTT.